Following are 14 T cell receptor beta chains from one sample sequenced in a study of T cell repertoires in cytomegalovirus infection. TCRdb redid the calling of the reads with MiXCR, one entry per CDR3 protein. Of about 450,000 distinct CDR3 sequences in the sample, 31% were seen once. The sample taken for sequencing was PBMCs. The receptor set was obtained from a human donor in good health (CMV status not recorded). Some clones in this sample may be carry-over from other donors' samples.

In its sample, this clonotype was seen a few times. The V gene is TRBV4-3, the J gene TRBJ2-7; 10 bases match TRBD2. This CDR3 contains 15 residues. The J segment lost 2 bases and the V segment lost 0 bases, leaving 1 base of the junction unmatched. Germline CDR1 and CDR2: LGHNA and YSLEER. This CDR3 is CASSQESGGAYEQYF. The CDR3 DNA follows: TGCGCCAGCAGCCAAGAAAGCGGGGGGGCCTACGAGCAGTACTTC.

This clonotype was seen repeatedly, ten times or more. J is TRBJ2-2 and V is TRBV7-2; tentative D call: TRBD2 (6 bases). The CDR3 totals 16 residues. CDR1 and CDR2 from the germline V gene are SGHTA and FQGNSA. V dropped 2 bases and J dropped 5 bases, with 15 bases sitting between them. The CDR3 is CASSLSYGAGTGELFF. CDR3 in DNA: TGTGCCAGCAGCTTATCGTACGGCGCGGGGACCGGGGAGCTGTTTTTT. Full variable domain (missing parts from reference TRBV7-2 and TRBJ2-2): GAGVSQSPSNKVTEKGKDVELRCDPISGHTALYWYRQSLGQGLEFLIYFQGNSAPDKSGLPSDRFSAERTGGSVSTLTIQRTQQEDSAVYLCASSLSYGAGTGELFFGEGSRLTVL.

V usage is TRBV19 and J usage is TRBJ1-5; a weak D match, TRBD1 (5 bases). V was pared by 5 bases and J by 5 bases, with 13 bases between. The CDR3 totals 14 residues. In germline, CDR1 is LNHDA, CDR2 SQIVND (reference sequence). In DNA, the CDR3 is TGTGCCAGTAGTCAGACCGACAGTTATCAGCCCCAGCATTTT. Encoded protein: CASSQTDSYQPQHF.

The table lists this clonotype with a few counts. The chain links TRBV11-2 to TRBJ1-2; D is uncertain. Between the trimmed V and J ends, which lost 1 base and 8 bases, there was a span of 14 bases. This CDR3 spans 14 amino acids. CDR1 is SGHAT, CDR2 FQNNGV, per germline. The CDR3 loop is CASSLGGFNVGYTF. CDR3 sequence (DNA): TGTGCCAGCAGCTTAGGCGGGTTTAATGTAGGCTACACCTTC.

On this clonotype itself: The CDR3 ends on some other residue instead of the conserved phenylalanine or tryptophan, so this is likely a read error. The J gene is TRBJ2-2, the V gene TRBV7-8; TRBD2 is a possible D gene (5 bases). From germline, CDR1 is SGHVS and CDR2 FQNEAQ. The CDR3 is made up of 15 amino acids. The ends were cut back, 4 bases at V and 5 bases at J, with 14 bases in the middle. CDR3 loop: CASSSAGEKTGELFC. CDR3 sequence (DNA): TGTGCCAGCAGCTCCGCCGGGGAGAAGACCGGGGAGCTGTTTTGT.

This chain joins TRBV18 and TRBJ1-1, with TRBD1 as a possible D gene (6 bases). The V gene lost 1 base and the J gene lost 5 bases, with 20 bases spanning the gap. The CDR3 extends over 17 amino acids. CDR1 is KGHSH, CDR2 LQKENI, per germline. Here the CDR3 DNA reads TGTGCCAGCTCACCACGGGGGGCCGGGGTTACTGAGACTGAAGCTTTCTTT. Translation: CASSPRGAGVTETEAFF.

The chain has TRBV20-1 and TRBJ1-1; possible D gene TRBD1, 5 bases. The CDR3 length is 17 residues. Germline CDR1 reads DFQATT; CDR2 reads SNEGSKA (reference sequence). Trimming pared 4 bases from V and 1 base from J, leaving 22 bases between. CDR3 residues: CSANNPLRAGRNTEAFF. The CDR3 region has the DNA TGCAGTGCTAATAACCCCCTTCGGGCAGGGAGGAACACTGAAGCTTTCTTT.

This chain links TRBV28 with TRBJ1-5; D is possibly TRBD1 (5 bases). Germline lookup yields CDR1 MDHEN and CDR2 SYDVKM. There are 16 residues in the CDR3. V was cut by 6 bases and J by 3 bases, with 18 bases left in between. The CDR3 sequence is CASRTNGRGANQPQHF. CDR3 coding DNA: TGTGCCAGCAGGACTAATGGGAGGGGCGCCAATCAGCCCCAGCATTTT.

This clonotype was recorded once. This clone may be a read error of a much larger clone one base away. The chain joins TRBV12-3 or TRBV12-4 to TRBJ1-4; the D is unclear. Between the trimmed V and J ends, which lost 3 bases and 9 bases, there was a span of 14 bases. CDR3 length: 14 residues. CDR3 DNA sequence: TGTGCCAGCAGTTTTATCTGGAGTCCAAAAAAACTGTTTTTT. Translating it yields CASSFIWSPKKLFF.

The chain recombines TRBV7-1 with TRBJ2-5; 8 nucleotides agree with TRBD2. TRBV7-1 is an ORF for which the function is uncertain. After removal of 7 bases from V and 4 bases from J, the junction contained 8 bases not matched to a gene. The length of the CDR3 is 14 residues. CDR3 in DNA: TGTGCCAGCACCCACCGGAGCGGGGGAGAGACCCAGTACTTC. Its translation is CASTHRSGGETQYF.

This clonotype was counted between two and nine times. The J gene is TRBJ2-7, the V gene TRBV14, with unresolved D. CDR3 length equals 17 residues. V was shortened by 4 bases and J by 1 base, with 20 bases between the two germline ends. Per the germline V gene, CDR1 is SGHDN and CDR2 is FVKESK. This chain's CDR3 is CASSPASVAGKSYEQYF. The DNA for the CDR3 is TGTGCCAGCAGCCCTGCATCGGTGGCCGGCAAATCCTACGAGCAGTACTTC. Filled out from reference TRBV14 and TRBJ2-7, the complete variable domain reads EAGVTQFPSHSVIEKGQTVTLRCDPISGHDNLYWYRRVMGKEIKFLLHFVKESKQDESGMPNNRFLAERTGGTYSTLKVQPAELEDSGVYFCASSPASVAGKSYEQYFGPGTRLTVT.

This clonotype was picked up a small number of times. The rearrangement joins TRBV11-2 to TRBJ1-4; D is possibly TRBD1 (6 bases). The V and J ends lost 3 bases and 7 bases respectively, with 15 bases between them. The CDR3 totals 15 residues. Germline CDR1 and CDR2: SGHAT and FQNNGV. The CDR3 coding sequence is TGTGCCAGCAGCTTCTCAACGACAGGCGGTGAAAAACTGTTTTTT. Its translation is CASSFSTTGGEKLFF.

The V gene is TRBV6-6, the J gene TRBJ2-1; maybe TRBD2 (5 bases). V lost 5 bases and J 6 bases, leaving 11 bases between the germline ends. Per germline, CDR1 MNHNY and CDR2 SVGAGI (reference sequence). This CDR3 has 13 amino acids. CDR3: CASSPPGLNEQFF. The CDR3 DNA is TGTGCCAGCAGTCCACCAGGACTCAATGAGCAGTTCTTC.

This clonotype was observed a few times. CDR3 protein: CASSIRDTQETQYF. DNA of the CDR3: TGTGCCAGCAGTATCCGGGACACTCAAGAGACCCAGTACTTC. The rearrangement joins TRBV12-3 or TRBV12-4 to TRBJ2-5; a weak D match, TRBD1 (6 bases). The V gene lost 5 bases and the J gene lost 2 bases, with 12 bases spanning the gap. There are 14 residues in the CDR3.